Listed below are T cell receptor beta chains from one sample, sequenced in a study of STAT5B mutations in CD4+ large granular lymphocyte leukemia. Some clones are missing from TCRdb's copy, which holds only in-frame ones; the method was immunoSEQ multiplex PCR. In the table there are over 30,000 clones, about 80% of which are singletons. Sequencing was performed on CD4+ T cells from blood buffy coats. All receptors derive from a human donor in good health. The CDR3 runs from the conserved cysteine through the conserved F or W.

j_call	v_call	cdr3_aa
TRBJ1-5	TRBV2	CASRETGIYSNQPQHF
TRBJ2-3	TRBV11-3	CASSPGTSEVPQYF
TRBJ2-6	TRBV2	CASTILPGRSGANVLTF
TRBJ1-2	TRBV18	CASSRTGDYGYTF
TRBJ1-2	TRBV21-1	CASSKVGRDYGYTF
TRBJ1-1	TRBV29-1	CSVRELNTEAFF
TRBJ2-2	TRBV5-1	CASSLAPENTGELFF
TRBJ2-5	TRBV7-2	CASSPSGRRETQYF
TRBJ2-3	TRBV6-1	CASSDRDVSTDTQYF
TRBJ2-2	TRBV2	CASRREGNTGELFF
TRBJ1-1	TRBV7-2	CASSFGISNTEAFF
TRBJ2-1	TRBV11-2	CASSLVRTAGYNEQFF
TRBJ2-5	TRBV2	CASDLNRETQYF
TRBJ2-5	TRBV7-2	CASSRPPGAQYF
TRBJ2-7	TRBV11-2	CASSLDHYEQYF
TRBJ1-4	TRBV2	CASRGRGGEKLFF
TRBJ1-2	TRBV7-9	CASSSPPTGYTF
TRBJ1-1	TRBV5-6	CASSFLGEAFF
TRBJ2-1	TRBV9	CASSVVGGSPGNEQFF
TRBJ2-6	TRBV5-6	CASSFGLAGSGANVLTF
TRBJ2-5	TRBV19	CASSRTSGAQETQYF
TRBJ2-5	TRBV10-1	CASSESTSPTRGTQYF
TRBJ2-2	TRBV2	CASEFRGAENTGELFF
TRBJ1-1	TRBV5-1	CASSLTGGAGTEAFF